This entry features one T cell receptor (beta chain) sequence. Sequencing was performed with immunoSEQ multiplex PCR; in TCRdb, only in-frame clones are kept and a portion is missing. The sample lists 75,000 to 90,000 clones, roughly 93% occurring once. These data are taken from a study of technical replicates of blood from several donors. The CDR3 runs 14 residues. With 6 bases removed from V and 2 bases from J, the gap between germline ends came to 13 bases. Germline V gene sequence: CDR1 KGHSH, CDR2 LQKENI. The source is a human donor in good health. The genes are TRBV18 and TRBJ2-5, with a possible D match to TRBD2 (6 bases). Sequencing was performed on T cells isolated from PBMCs. In nucleotides, the CDR3 is TGTGCCAGCTCGCGCAACCGGGGGCAAGAGACCCAGTACTTC. The encoded protein is CASSRNRGQETQYF.